Many counts were recorded for the clone carrying this T cell receptor beta chain. These data are taken from a study of kidney transplant recipient with SARS-CoV-2 infection. From the reads, TCRdb called clonotypes with MiXCR, one entry per CDR3 protein. Among approximately 250,000 distinct CDR3 sequences listed, 29% were seen once. Germline CDR1 is MDHEN and CDR2 is SYDVKM. This CDR3 has 15 amino acids. V was cut by 4 bases and J by 4 bases, with 14 bases left in between. This clonotype was obtained from a male patient in his thirties who had COVID-19 and was a kidney transplant recipient. Some T cells may be provided by the graft donor. V is TRBV28 and J is TRBJ1-5; tentatively, D is TRBD1 (5 bases). The specimen was a blood sample, collected at baseline and on day 111 from a kidney transplant recipient. CDR3 sequence reads: CASSSLGGGNQPQHF. Written as DNA, the CDR3 is TGTGCCAGCAGTTCCCTGGGGGGTGGGAATCAGCCCCAGCATTTT.